This TCR beta chain was profiled in a study of response to subunit inactivated influenza vaccine. General study results and limits: The authors put forward the suggestion that each seasonal influenza vaccination may bring in only a limited number of new T cells.

This CDR3 has 11 amino acids. Each CDR3 protein is one row after TCRdb ran MiXCR on the RT-PCR reads. Here the sample spans 500,000 to 600,000 distinct CDR3 sequences, approximately 12% being singletons. This clonotype was seen repeatedly, ten times or more. The antigen is undetermined. An end of the junction does not agree with germline; a read error may underlie this. The rearrangement joins TRBV12-3 or TRBV12-4 to TRBJ1-1, with 8 nucleotides matching TRBD1. This TCR came from a man aged 50 to 59 who received an inactivated influenza vaccine. Here the sequenced sample was PBMCs from blood, taken roughly 47 days after vaccination. CDR3 DNA sequence: TGTGCCAGCATAACGGACAGGGTCTCTCTCTTT. Encoded protein: CASITDRVSLF.